This T cell receptor beta chain emerged from a study of blood T cell repertoires in COVID-19 (dated by TCRdb to 2018 to 2020). Describing the broader study: Samples covering the acute and convalescent phases of COVID-19 were provided by collaborators in the United States, Italy and Spain. The material from the prospective study consisted of cDNA or gDNA derived from T cells, B-cell-depleted T cells, or PBMCs. Samples were obtained from the ongoing ImmuneRACE study (first 160 participants) and from roughly 1,300 subjects provided by 6 global collaborators. Deeply sampled blood TCRbeta repertoires from subjects exposed to, actively infected with, or recovered from COVID-19 were included in the dataset. A freely available public database, intended as a resource for researchers studying the immune response to SARS-CoV-2, is where the repertoires were released. Nearly every sample came with metadata listing a de-identified subject ID, COVID-19 status, age in years and sex. HLA class I and class II types, where available, came from metadata supplied by the sample provider rather than from assay-based typing.

The CDR3 contains 16 residues, cysteine and phenylalanine counted. Just the 48-base CDR3 DNA is kept, in frame starting at base 1. V is shortened by 0 bases, J by 6 bases, and the region joining them spans 15 bases. CDR1 SGDLS and CDR2 YYNGEE were looked up in the germline V gene. One collaborating source in Seattle enrolled patients while the patients were actively infected and followed the patients over time throughout the course of disease. The collaborating institutions used their own protocols to collect whole blood in K2EDTA tubes. Collaborator samples were shipped for TCRbeta analysis as frozen whole blood, isolated PBMCs, or DNA extracted from either sample type. TCRbeta CDR3 regions were amplified from genomic DNA by means of the immunoSEQ Assay, a bias-controlled multiplex PCR. Concerning the study's data processing: Nucleated cell counts per sample were estimated from amplification of reference gene primers within the assay. Sequence reads were collapsed and filtered to measure the absolute abundance of every unique TCRbeta CDR3 rearrangement. For each sample, productive Simpson clonality was calculated as the square root of Simpson's diversity index over productive rearrangements. In its TCRdb copy, this immuneACCESS table keeps in-frame sequences only and misses some clones. Where compared with another copy, unresolved V genes explain less than half of these, and the others have no known cause. V, J and clone size reflect that table, while D and trimming were determined from the DNA. The sample table records around 210,000 clones; around 85% of these occur just once. 5.1% of the sample rests with the top ten.

The research as a whole found: Clinical and demographic metadata were provided uncurated, with the amount varying by source and participant.

With regard to this clone: What this receptor recognizes is not known. No base-level quality is on record; no much larger clone is a single base apart.

The sample taken for sequencing was peripheral blood. Recombination linked TRBV9 to TRBJ2-2; no D segment can be confidently identified. This receptor was taken from a man aged 45-65 years with COVID-19, enrolled during active disease. The DNA sequence is as follows: TGTGCCAGCAGCGTAGACCGCGTCCAACGGGCCGGGGAGCTGTTTTTT. Its protein is CASSVDRVQRAGELFF.